This T cell receptor (beta chain) was retrieved from a study of blood T cell repertoires in COVID-19. In the study overall: Italy, Spain and the United States were the sources of the convalescent and acute COVID-19 samples.

This CDR3 has 16 amino acids. Germline V CDR1 and CDR2: SGHRS, YFSETQ. Between the trimmed V and J ends, which lost 4 bases and 5 bases, there was a span of 21 bases. The assay was immunoSEQ multiplex PCR, and TCRdb's table has in-frame clones only and misses some. The sample lists roughly 150,000 clones; roughly 74% were seen once. The sequence came from an elderly woman with acute or convalescent COVID-19. The sequenced material came from peripheral blood. V usage is TRBV5-1 and J usage is TRBJ1-1; D might be TRBD1 (6 bases). The chain's CDR3 is CASSRRQGLRRTEAFF. The CDR3 DNA is TGCGCCAGCAGCCGGCGTCAGGGGCTGAGGAGGACTGAAGCTTTCTTT.